This T cell receptor beta chain was identified during a study of cytomegalovirus exposure and HLA in healthy donors. Primers included in the PCR were 60 Vbeta and 13 Jbeta primers. Authors' analysis steps: Approximately 11 million of the roughly 80 million unique TCR beta chains counted in a later analysis were shared. Measured with immunoSEQ multiplex PCR; TCRdb has only the in-frame clones, and not every one. From that table come the V and J calls and clone size; the DNA was used to work out D and trimming. The table includes 100,000 to 150,000 clones, roughly 79% detected once. This CDR3 region has 16 residues. V was clipped by 3 bases and J by 0 bases, with 14 bases between them. Germline lookup yields CDR1 LNHDA and CDR2 SQIVND (reference sequence). Study observations and caveats: Accurate prediction of most subjects' HLA-A and HLA-B alleles from TCR beta sequences was reported. In an earlier analysis, in 620 or so donors, most V segments appeared productive either ~90% or ~30% of the time. As a later analysis revealed, the rate of TCR association differed by HLA locus, with DRB1 most and HLA-C fewest.

As for this clone: What it recognizes is unknown.

The chain employs TRBV19 and TRBJ1-2; D unclear. The specimen was PBMCs. The receptor was isolated from a man younger than 30 in good health and CMV-seronegative. CDR3 DNA: TGTGCCAGTAGTATTATAGCAGTCACTTCTAACTATGGCTACACCTTC. It is translated as CASSIIAVTSNYGYTF. The whole variable domain, filled in from reference TRBV19 and TRBJ1-2, reads DGGITQSPKYLFRKEGQNVTLSCEQNLNHDAMYWYRQDPGQGLRLIYYSQIVNDFQKGDIAEGYSVSREKKESFPLTVTSAQKNPTAFYLCASSIIAVTSNYGYTFGSGTRLTVV.